Here is one T cell receptor (beta chain) with its context. Its target is not known. One end of the junction is discordant with germline, which a read error may explain. The blood RNA (from unsorted whole blood) was obtained, and germline DNA was also extracted. This record comes from a study of tumor-infiltrating lymphocytes in primary liver carcinoma. TCR beta cDNA was reverse-transcribed from roughly 520 ng of total RNA. The reaction used a constant-region primer and ProtoScript II reverse transcriptase. Amplification in three nested multiplex PCR rounds with slightly modified ARM-PCR gave rise to TCR beta libraries. TRBV1-TRBV30 forward primers paired with a C-beta reverse primer were used in the first two PCR rounds, which ran approximately 10 cycles each. TCRdb called the multiplex PCR reads again in MiXCR, with one record for every CDR3 protein. The top ten clones hold approximately 9% of a sample with about 320,000 distinct CDR3 sequences, 65% of them seen once.

The study's findings and limits: The 250 largest clones made up significantly more of tumor than blood repertoires (p = 0.039).

The germline V gene encodes CDR1 SGHAT and CDR2 FQNNGV. The CDR3 sequence is 13 residues long. The sequence was collected from a man aged 35-49 years with primary liver carcinoma and hepatitis B virus infection. V usage is TRBV11-2 and J usage is TRBJ2-6; D is undetermined. Material: peripheral blood. The CDR3 region is CASSSPGPNVLTF. The CDR3 DNA follows: TGTGCCAGCAGCTCCCCTGGGCCCAACGTCTTGACTTTC.